These 8 T cell receptor beta chains were sequenced from one sample in a study of blood T cell repertoires in COVID-19. Here immunoSEQ multiplex PCR was the method, and the copy in TCRdb shows in-frame clones only, minus some. The sample lists roughly 250,000 clones, roughly nine tenths seen once, with around 6% in the top ten. Sample: PBMCs or T cells enriched from blood (not recorded which). These receptors were collected from a woman aged 25-40 years with acute COVID-19.

The rearrangement uses TRBV7-3 and TRBJ2-5, with 7 bases identical to TRBD1. Germline CDR1 and CDR2: SGHTA and FQGTGA. V was pared by 2 bases and J by 5 bases, with 5 bases of the junction left unmatched. The CDR3 covers 14 residues. The CDR3 region has the DNA TGTGCCAGCAGCTTAGGTCCCAGGGGGGAGACCCAGTACTTC. Its translation: CASSLGPRGETQYF.

The rearrangement uses TRBV28 and TRBJ1-5; 8 nucleotides align to TRBD1. Germline trimming cut 5 bases from V and 5 bases from J; bases unmatched to any gene: 2. Germline V gene data show CDR1 as MDHEN and CDR2 as SYDVKM. This CDR3 comprises 13 residues. CDR3 bases: TGTGCCAGCAGTATCAGGGGGCATCAGCCCCAGCATTTT. Translated, it gives CASSIRGHQPQHF.

This chain joins TRBV7-9 and TRBJ1-2; maybe TRBD1 (5 bases). Germline CDR1 is SEHNR and CDR2 is FQNEAQ (reference sequence). The CDR3 is made up of 14 amino acids. Trimming shortened V by 6 bases and J by 2 bases, and 13 bases separated the two germline ends. CDR3 region: CASRADRQNYGYTF. The CDR3, as DNA: TGTGCCAGCAGAGCAGACAGACAAAACTATGGCTACACCTTC.

The chain combines TRBV6-4 with TRBJ2-3, with a tentative D call TRBD1 (5 bases). Germline assignment: CDR1 MRHNA and CDR2 SNTAGT. The CDR3 has 13 residues. V was clipped by 4 bases and J by 1 base, with 6 bases between them. CDR3 in DNA: TGTGCCAGCAGTGTAGGGGGCACAGATACGCAGTATTTT. It yields the protein CASSVGGTDTQYF.

This chain links TRBV6-1 with TRBJ2-5; a possible D gene is TRBD1 (6 bases). This CDR3 is 16 amino acids long. Trimming left V 2 bases short and J 4 bases short, with 17 bases between. CDR1 is MNHNS and CDR2 is SASEGT in the germline V gene. CDR3 protein: CASSESMAGVRETQYF. The CDR3, as DNA: TGTGCCAGCAGTGAATCAATGGCAGGGGTTCGAGAGACCCAGTACTTC.

This clone came up once. V and J are TRBV7-9 and TRBJ2-3, with D maybe TRBD2 (6 bases). Trimming pared 5 bases from V and 2 bases from J, leaving 17 bases between. The V gene's germline CDR1 is SEHNR and CDR2 FQNEAQ (reference sequence). The CDR3 consists of 16 residues. The DNA for the CDR3 is TGTGCCAGCAGCACTAGGACTATCCGAGACACAGATACGCAGTATTTT. Translated, it gives CASSTRTIRDTDTQYF.

The CDR3 loop reads CATDRATEAFF. CDR3 nucleotide sequence: TGTGCCACTGACAGGGCCACTGAAGCTTTCTTT. The J gene is TRBJ1-1, the V gene TRBV6-5, with TRBD1 matching over 7 bases. The CDR3 covers 11 residues. Trimming cost V 10 bases and J 4 bases; bases outside gene matches: 3. Germline V gene data show CDR1 as MNHEY and CDR2 as SVGAGI.

This clone was observed a single time. The J gene is TRBJ2-3, the V gene TRBV30, with D perhaps matching TRBD1 (5 bases). The germline V and J ends were trimmed by 1 base and 5 bases, with 7 bases remaining between them. The CDR3 spans 12 residues. Germline assignment: CDR1 GTSNPN and CDR2 SVGIG (reference sequence). DNA of the CDR3: TGTGCCTGGAGTGGGACACGAGATACGCAGTATTTT. Translated, it gives CAWSGTRDTQYF.